One and the same sample provided the 27 T cell receptor beta chains below, sequenced in a study of PD-1 blockade in classical Hodgkin lymphoma. TCRdb's copy holds only in-frame clones and misses some; the assay was immunoSEQ multiplex PCR. In the table there are tens of thousands of clones, 78% of which are singletons. The time point here: cycle 4 day 1 (C4D1), after five to seven weeks of nivolumab. Every single patient, without exception, relapsed after autologous stem cell transplantation, and brentuximab vedotin exposure varied. Here the sequenced sample was peripheral blood mononuclear cells (PBMCs), taken before the fourth cycle of nivolumab. All receptors derive from a human donor with classical Hodgkin lymphoma.

This clone was seen a few times. The rearrangement joins TRBV27 to TRBJ1-4; D unresolved. With 3 bases removed from V and 14 bases from J, the gap between germline ends came to 10 bases. Germline loops: CDR1 MNHEY, CDR2 SMNVEV (reference sequence). The CDR3 runs to 11 residues. CDR3 residues: CASSFRIVLFF. In nucleotides, the CDR3 is TGTGCCAGCAGTTTCCGCATAGTTCTGTTTTTT. The full variable domain, completed using reference TRBV27 and TRBJ1-4, is EAQVTQNPRYLITVTGKKLTVTCSQNMNHEYMSWYRQDPGLGLRQIYYSMNVEVTDKGDVPEGYKVSRKEKRNFPLILESPSPNQTSLYFCASSFRIVLFFGSGTQLSVL.

A few counts support this clone. The chain employs TRBV6-5 and TRBJ1-2; tentatively, D is TRBD1 (5 bases). Germline V gene lookup returns CDR1 MNHEY and CDR2 SVGAGI. The CDR3 spans 13 residues. Trimming stripped 6 bases from V and 4 bases from J, with 12 bases between. Here the CDR3 reads CASSRSGTYGYTF. DNA of the CDR3: TGTGCCAGCAGCCGTTCCGGGACCTATGGCTACACCTTC.

CDR3 nucleotide sequence: TGTGCCAGCAGTTACGTCGGACAGGCCACCGGGGAGCTGTTTTTT. Translating gives CASSYVGQATGELFF. The chain carries TRBV6-6 and TRBJ2-2; 7 bases line up with TRBD1. Germline V lookup: CDR1 MNHNY, CDR2 SVGAGI (reference sequence). This CDR3 spans 15 amino acids. Germline trimming cut 2 bases from V and 4 bases from J; bases unmatched to any gene: 4.

J is TRBJ2-3 and V is TRBV4-2, with D hard to call. Germline V gene data show CDR1 as LGHNA and CDR2 as YNFKEQ. Trimming cost V 4 bases and J 3 bases, with 8 bases left between them. The CDR3 is 13 residues long. The CDR3 reads CASSLRLTDTQYF. The CDR3 nucleotides are TGTGCCAGCAGCCTTCGGCTTACAGATACGCAGTATTTT.

This chain links TRBV9 with TRBJ2-5; 7 bases align to TRBD1. J lost 4 bases, V lost 0 bases, and 9 bases had no gene match. The CDR3 extends over 16 amino acids. The germline CDR1 and CDR2 sequences are SGDLS and YYNGEE. The CDR3 region is CASSVESSGGGETQYF. DNA for the CDR3: TGTGCCAGCAGCGTAGAGTCGTCAGGGGGTGGAGAGACCCAGTACTTC.

V is TRBV12-5 and J is TRBJ2-5; D may be TRBD1 or TRBD2 (6 bases each). The CDR3 consists of 17 residues. CDR1 LGHNT and CDR2 FRNRAP come from the germline V gene. Trimming took off 2 bases at V and 5 bases at J, with 21 bases between the two ends. The CDR3 loop is CASGLRRAEGVLETQYF. In nucleotides, the CDR3 is TGTGCTAGTGGTTTGAGGAGGGCCGAGGGGGTGTTGGAGACCCAGTACTTC.

The rearrangement joins TRBV18 to TRBJ2-1; 7 bases fit TRBD2. Germline V CDR1 and CDR2: KGHSH, LQKENI. The CDR3 is 15 residues long. The V segment lost 2 bases and the J segment 7 bases; nucleotides outside the gene matches: 8. In DNA form, the CDR3 reads TGTGCCAGCTCACCAACTAGCGAGGGTCTGAATGAGCAGTTCTTC. Protein sequence: CASSPTSEGLNEQFF.

The chain links TRBV7-9 to TRBJ1-4; D not resolved. V lost 3 bases, J lost 4 bases, and 6 bases lay in between. This CDR3 comprises 13 residues. CDR1 is SEHNR, CDR2 FQNEAQ, per germline (reference sequence). In DNA form, the CDR3 reads TGTGCCAGCAGCTTCCGGATTAATGAAAAACTGTTTTTT. Amino acids: CASSFRINEKLFF.

The J gene is TRBJ1-1, the V gene TRBV23-1; 8 bases align to TRBD1. TRBV23-1 is treated as an ORF (open reading frame) with a function not yet certain. This CDR3 spans 15 amino acids. The J segment lost 3 bases and the V segment lost 4 bases, leaving 7 bases of the junction unmatched. The DNA for the CDR3 is TGCGCCAGCAGTCGGACAGGGAGGTCGGACACTGAAGCTTTCTTT. It yields the protein CASSRTGRSDTEAFF.

The chain uses TRBV7-2 and TRBJ1-3; possibly TRBD1 for D (5 bases). CDR1 and CDR2 (germline): SGHTA, FQGNSA. The CDR3 totals 15 residues. V was cut by 2 bases and J by 4 bases, with 12 bases left in between. CDR3 loop: CASSLTGGLGNTIYF. The CDR3 DNA reads as TGTGCCAGCAGCTTAACAGGAGGTTTAGGAAACACCATATATTTT.

The V call is TRBV7-8, the J call TRBJ1-2; D possibly corresponds to TRBD1 (6 bases). V was cut by 0 bases and J by 5 bases, with 19 bases left in between. From germline, CDR1 is SGHVS and CDR2 FQNEAQ. There are 17 residues in the CDR3. CDR3 loop: CASSLAEWEGVGYGYTF. The DNA of the CDR3 is TGTGCCAGCAGCTTAGCGGAATGGGAGGGGGTCGGGTATGGCTACACCTTC.

V gene TRBV7-9 combines with J gene TRBJ2-1, with D uncertain. There are 14 residues in the CDR3. Germline CDR1 is SEHNR and CDR2 is FQNEAQ (reference sequence). Trimming left V 4 bases short and J 4 bases short, with 11 bases between. The CDR3 DNA follows: TGTGCCAGCAGCTCAACCGAGGTTTACAATGAGCAGTTCTTC. Translation gives CASSSTEVYNEQFF.

The chain carries TRBV11-2 and TRBJ2-7; 11 positions agree with TRBD1. The junction had 2 bases not matched to a gene; V was cut back by 1 base and J by 6 bases. This CDR3 has 14 amino acids. Germline CDR1 and CDR2: SGHAT and FQNNGV. The CDR3 sequence is CASSLGTGGSEQYF. CDR3 nucleotides: TGTGCCAGCAGCTTAGGGACAGGGGGCTCCGAGCAGTACTTC.

This chain uses TRBV18 with TRBJ2-2, with 7 nucleotides matching TRBD1. Unmatched junction bases numbered 4, after V lost 3 bases and J lost 3 bases. Looked up from germline, CDR1 is KGHSH and CDR2 is LQKENI. The CDR3 length is 15 residues. CDR3 amino acids: CASSPRQGDTGELFF. As DNA, the CDR3 is TGTGCCAGCTCACCCCGACAGGGAGACACCGGGGAGCTGTTTTTT.

The CDR3 DNA reads TGTGCCAGCTGGGACGGGGGACAGGGTGGCTACAATGAGCAGTTCTTC. It is translated as CASWDGGQGGYNEQFF. J is TRBJ2-1 and V is TRBV6-6; 9 positions match TRBD1. The germline V gene has CDR1 MNHNY and CDR2 SVGAGI (reference sequence). The CDR3 is 16 residues long. Trimming removed 8 bases from V and 3 bases from J; junction bases left unmatched: 11.

A few counts support this clone. The chain couples TRBV19 to TRBJ2-3, with a possible D match to TRBD2 (6 bases). The CDR3 sequence is 13 residues long. The germline V and J ends were trimmed by 0 bases and 5 bases, with 6 bases remaining between them. Germline CDR1 is LNHDA and CDR2 is SQIVND (reference sequence). This chain's CDR3 is CASSIEEGDTQYF. The CDR3, as DNA: TGTGCCAGTAGTATAGAGGAGGGAGATACGCAGTATTTT. The full variable domain, in which reference TRBV19 and TRBJ2-3 provide the parts outside the CDR3, is DGGITQSPKYLFRKEGQNVTLSCEQNLNHDAMYWYRQDPGQGLRLIYYSQIVNDFQKGDIAEGYSVSREKKESFPLTVTSAQKNPTAFYLCASSIEEGDTQYFGPGTRLTVL.

This rearrangement joins TRBV18 to TRBJ2-2, with TRBD1 identical over 8 bases. This CDR3 is built from 16 residues. The V segment lost 1 base and the J segment 7 bases; nucleotides outside the gene matches: 8. From germline, CDR1 is KGHSH and CDR2 LQKENI. The CDR3 region is CASSPLATGERGELFF. DNA for the CDR3: TGTGCCAGCTCACCACTCGCGACAGGGGAGCGCGGGGAGCTGTTTTTT.

This chain links TRBV19 with TRBJ1-2; 8 nucleotides align to TRBD1. Germline V gives CDR1 LNHDA, CDR2 SQIVND (reference sequence). The CDR3 totals 12 residues. V lost 9 bases, J lost 4 bases, and 4 bases stayed unmatched. The CDR3 DNA reads TGTGCCAGCCGGGGACAGGTCTATGGCTACACCTTC. Translation gives CASRGQVYGYTF. Full variable domain (rest looked up from reference TRBV19 and TRBJ1-2): DGGITQSPKYLFRKEGQNVTLSCEQNLNHDAMYWYRQDPGQGLRLIYYSQIVNDFQKGDIAEGYSVSREKKESFPLTVTSAQKNPTAFYLCASRGQVYGYTFGSGTRLTVV.

The chain has TRBV19 and TRBJ1-1, with 7 bases lining up with TRBD1. CDR3 length: 13 residues. CDR1 and CDR2 from the germline V gene are LNHDA and SQIVND (reference sequence). Losses at the gene ends were 4 bases for V and 5 bases for J; bases not matched to a gene: 4. The CDR3: CASSRIQGTEAFF. For the CDR3, the DNA is TGTGCCAGTAGTAGGATACAGGGGACTGAAGCTTTCTTT.

The chain carries TRBV6-5 and TRBJ1-2; a weak D match, TRBD1 (5 bases). The germline CDR1 and CDR2 sequences are MNHEY and SVGAGI. This CDR3 spans 13 amino acids. Trimming left V 2 bases short and J 7 bases short, with 11 bases between. In DNA, the CDR3 is TGTGCCAGCAGTTACGCAGGGAACATTGGCTACACCTTC. Translation gives CASSYAGNIGYTF.

In this sample, this clone turned up a few times. The chain is built from TRBV19 and TRBJ2-7; D gene ambiguous. The CDR3 loop spans 13 amino acids. CDR1 and CDR2 from the germline V gene are LNHDA and SQIVND (reference sequence). V was shortened by 7 bases and J by 4 bases, with 14 bases between the two germline ends. The chain's CDR3 is CASTRTVGYEQYF. CDR3 nucleotide sequence: TGTGCCAGTACCCGGACCGTGGGATACGAGCAGTACTTC.

The genes are TRBV6-1 and TRBJ1-1; D gene uncertain. The germline CDR1 and CDR2 sequences are MNHNS and SASEGT. This CDR3 contains 13 residues. The V gene lost 5 bases and the J gene lost 7 bases, with 14 bases spanning the gap. The CDR3 reads CASSPSPNFEAFF. CDR3 nucleotide sequence: TGTGCCAGCAGTCCCAGCCCTAACTTTGAAGCTTTCTTT.

A few counts support this clone. The chain joins TRBV28 to TRBJ2-7, with 7 bases fitting TRBD2. The trim removed 3 bases at V and 3 bases at J, leaving 5 bases unmatched. This CDR3 contains 14 residues. Germline CDR1 reads MDHEN; CDR2 reads SYDVKM. The CDR3 protein is CASSLGGPVYEQYF. In DNA, the CDR3 is TGTGCCAGCAGTTTGGGAGGGCCCGTCTACGAGCAGTACTTC.

The V and J genes are TRBV27 and TRBJ1-5; no definite D call. V was trimmed by 1 base and J by 4 bases, leaving 5 bases between them. The CDR3 spans 13 residues. Looked up from germline, CDR1 is MNHEY and CDR2 is SMNVEV (reference sequence). The CDR3 coding sequence is TGTGCCAGCAGTTTATACCGGAATCAGCCCCAGCATTTT. Translated, it gives CASSLYRNQPQHF.

In this sample, this clone turned up once. V usage is TRBV11-3 and J usage is TRBJ2-1, with 12 bases aligning to TRBD1. The ends lost 5 bases at V and 9 bases at J; junction bases unmatched: 5. CDR1 and CDR2 from the germline V gene are SGHNT and YENEEA. The CDR3 length is 14 residues. CDR3 sequence (DNA): TGTGCCAGCAGCCGGGGACAGGGGGCTAGTGAGCAGTTCTTC. Translation gives CASSRGQGASEQFF.

This clone has only a few counts. The chain couples TRBV25-1 to TRBJ1-2; D is unresolved. Trimming cost V 1 base and J 8 bases, with 5 bases left between them. The CDR3 sequence is 11 residues long. Per germline, CDR1 MGHDK and CDR2 SYGVNS. This CDR3 reads CASSESDGYTF. The CDR3 DNA sequence: TGTGCCAGCAGTGAATCAGACGGCTACACCTTC.

This chain connects TRBV2 to TRBJ1-4; 9 nucleotides match TRBD1. The J segment lost 4 bases and the V segment lost 6 bases, leaving 3 bases of the junction unmatched. This CDR3 has 14 residues. Germline V lookup: CDR1 SNHLY, CDR2 FYNNEI. The CDR3 coding sequence is TGTGCCAGCAGGGACAGGGGAAGTAATGAAAAACTGTTTTTT. Translation gives CASRDRGSNEKLFF.